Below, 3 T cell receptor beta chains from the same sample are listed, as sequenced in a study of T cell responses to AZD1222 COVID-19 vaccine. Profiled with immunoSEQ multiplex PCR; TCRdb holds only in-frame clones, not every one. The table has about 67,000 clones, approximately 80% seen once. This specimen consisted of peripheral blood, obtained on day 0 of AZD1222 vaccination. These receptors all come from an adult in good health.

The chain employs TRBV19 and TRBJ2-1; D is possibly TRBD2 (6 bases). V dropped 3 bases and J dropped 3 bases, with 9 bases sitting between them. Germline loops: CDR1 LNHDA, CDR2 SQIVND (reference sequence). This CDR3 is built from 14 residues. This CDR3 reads CASSMPSVYNEQFF. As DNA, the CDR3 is TGTGCCAGTAGTATGCCTAGCGTCTACAATGAGCAGTTCTTC.

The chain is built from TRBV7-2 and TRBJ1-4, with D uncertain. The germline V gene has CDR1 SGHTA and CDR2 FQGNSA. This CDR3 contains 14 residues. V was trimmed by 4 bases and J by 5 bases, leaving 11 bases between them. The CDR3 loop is CASSSYGSNEKLFF. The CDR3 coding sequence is TGTGCCAGCAGCTCCTACGGGTCAAATGAAAAACTGTTTTTT.

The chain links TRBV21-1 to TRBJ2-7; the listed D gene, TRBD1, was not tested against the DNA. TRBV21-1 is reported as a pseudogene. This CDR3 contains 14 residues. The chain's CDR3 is CASSMGDKSYEQYF. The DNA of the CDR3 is TGTGCCAGCAGCATGGGGGACAAGTCCTACGAGCAGTACTTC.